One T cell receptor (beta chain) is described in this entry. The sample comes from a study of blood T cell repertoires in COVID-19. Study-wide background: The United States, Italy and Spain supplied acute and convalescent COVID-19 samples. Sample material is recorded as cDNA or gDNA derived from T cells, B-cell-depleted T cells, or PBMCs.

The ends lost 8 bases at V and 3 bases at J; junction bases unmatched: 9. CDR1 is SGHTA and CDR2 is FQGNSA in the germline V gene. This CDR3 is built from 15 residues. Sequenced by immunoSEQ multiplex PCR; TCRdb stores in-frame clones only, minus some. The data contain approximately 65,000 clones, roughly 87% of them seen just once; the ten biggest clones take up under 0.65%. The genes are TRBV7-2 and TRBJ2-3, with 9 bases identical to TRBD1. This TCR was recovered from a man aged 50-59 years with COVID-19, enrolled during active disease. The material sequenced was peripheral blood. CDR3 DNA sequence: TGTGCCAGCGGACCCGGGACAGGGACGACAGATACGCAGTATTTT. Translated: CASGPGTGTTDTQYF.